This TCR beta chain was found in a study of PD-L1 blockade in urothelial cancer. Study in general: Patients' prior chemotherapy regimens numbered 0 to 3. The analyses of blood took place 3 weeks (second dose) and 6 weeks after treatment start.

Data came from immunoSEQ multiplex PCR; TCRdb stores just in-frame clones and leaves some out. Of about 55,000 clones listed, 77% were seen once; the top ten hold 3% to 4.5%. Between the trimmed V and J ends, which lost 0 bases and 8 bases, there was a span of 13 bases. The CDR3 is 14 residues long. The germline CDR1 and CDR2 sequences are LGHNA and YSLEER. The gene calls are TRBV4-3 and TRBJ1-2, with a weak D call TRBD1 (6 bases). Source: PBMCs, taken around atezolizumab (anti-PD-L1) treatment. The sequence derives from a man in his 70s with urothelial cancer. DNA of the CDR3: TGCGCCAGCAGCCAAGATGGACAGTCGAGCGGCTACACCTTC. Amino acids: CASSQDGQSSGYTF.